These 13 T cell receptor beta chains were all obtained from the same sample, sequenced in a study of T cell changes during pregnancy in multiple sclerosis. Generated by immunoSEQ multiplex PCR, the TCRdb table keeps only in-frame clones and is missing some. This table has around 60,000 clones, roughly 93% appearing once. Here the sequenced sample was CD4+ T cells from peripheral blood mononuclear cells, taken before pregnancy. The receptors were sampled from a female donor with multiple sclerosis, enrolled in a pregnancy study.

The chain joins TRBV11-2 to TRBJ1-2; no firm D call. Trimming removed 5 bases at V and 2 bases at J, with 15 bases between. The CDR3 sequence is 15 residues long. Looked up from germline, CDR1 is SGHAT and CDR2 is FQNNGV. CDR3 in DNA: TGTGCCAGCAGCCCCCACAAGGACTGGAACTATGGCTACACCTTC. This gives the protein CASSPHKDWNYGYTF.

The chain combines TRBV2 with TRBJ1-5, with no clear D. There are 14 residues in the CDR3. Trimming removed 2 bases at V and 2 bases at J, with 7 bases between. Germline CDR1 reads SNHLY; CDR2 reads FYNNEI. The CDR3 sequence is CASSEMSGNQPQHF. In DNA form, the CDR3 reads TGTGCCAGCAGTGAAATGAGTGGCAATCAGCCCCAGCATTTT.

V and J are TRBV19 and TRBJ2-1; D perhaps matches TRBD2 (6 bases). The CDR3 consists of 19 residues. Looked up from germline, CDR1 is LNHDA and CDR2 is SQIVND (reference sequence). V was cut by 0 bases and J by 8 bases, with 26 bases left in between. CDR3 protein: CASSIDFPLRVTREYEQFF. The DNA for the CDR3 is TGTGCCAGTAGTATAGATTTCCCTCTCAGGGTTACCCGGGAGTATGAGCAGTTCTTC.

The chain joins TRBV2 to TRBJ2-5; 9 nucleotides align to TRBD2. CDR3 length: 19 amino acids. V shed 3 bases, J shed 5 bases, and the junction held 19 bases outside the gene matches. CDR1 is SNHLY, CDR2 FYNNEI, per germline. The CDR3 coding sequence is TGTGCCAGCAGTGACAGGATGTTTCTTAGCGGGGGAGGGGAGGAGACCCAGTACTTC. The encoded protein is CASSDRMFLSGGGEETQYF.

V and J are TRBV28 and TRBJ2-7, with D maybe TRBD1 (5 bases). CDR3 length: 16 amino acids. Deletions cut 5 bases from V and 5 bases from J, with 22 bases between. Germline V gene sequence: CDR1 MDHEN, CDR2 SYDVKM. The DNA for the CDR3 is TGTGCCAGCAGTCCCCCCCCGACAGTTCTCGCTAACGAGCAGTACTTC. Translation: CASSPPPTVLANEQYF.

The V call is TRBV28, the J call TRBJ1-5, with D possibly matching TRBD1 (5 bases). CDR3 length: 12 amino acids. The germline V and J ends were trimmed by 6 bases and 15 bases, with 18 bases remaining between them. The germline CDR1 and CDR2 sequences are MDHEN and SYDVKM. The CDR3 DNA reads TGTGCCAGCAGCCCCAGGGAATTCGAACGGCATTTT. It translates to CASSPREFERHF.

This chain connects TRBV28 to TRBJ2-7, with D possibly being TRBD2 (6 bases). V shed 7 bases and J shed 0 bases, with 22 bases lying between them. Germline V gene data show CDR1 as MDHEN and CDR2 as SYDVKM. This CDR3 region has 17 residues. Written as DNA, the CDR3 is TGTGCCAGCATCCCCGCGGGGCGGCAGACTAACTCCTACGAGCAGTACTTC. Translated: CASIPAGRQTNSYEQYF. Complete variable domain (other parts from reference TRBV28 and TRBJ2-7): DVKVTQSSRYLVKRTGEKVFLECVQDMDHENMFWYRQDPGLGLRLIYFSYDVKMKEKGDIPEGYSVSREKKERFSLILESASTNQTSMYLCASIPAGRQTNSYEQYFGPGTRLTVT.

Note on this clone: This is likely a read error, given that the CDR3 carries no conserved phenylalanine or tryptophan at its end. The chain uses TRBV5-1 and TRBJ1-1; D is perhaps TRBD1 (6 bases). Germline lookup yields CDR1 SGHRS and CDR2 YFSETQ. With 3 bases removed from V and 4 bases from J, the gap between germline ends came to 10 bases. This CDR3 is built from 13 residues. This chain's CDR3 is CASSSGEPTEAFL. The CDR3 DNA is TGCGCCAGCAGCTCAGGGGAACCCACTGAAGCTTTCCTT.

The rearrangement uses TRBV10-3 and TRBJ2-7, with a weak D call TRBD1 (6 bases). CDR1 and CDR2 (germline): ENHRY, SYGVKD. The CDR3 consists of 17 residues. V dropped 2 bases and J dropped 6 bases, with 23 bases sitting between them. The CDR3 coding sequence is TGTGCCATCAGTGAGGCGCTGGGGGATGGGGGCCTCGCCGAGCAGTACTTC. This codes for CAISEALGDGGLAEQYF.

The chain employs TRBV7-3 and TRBJ2-1; the match to TRBD1 covers 9 bases. The length of the CDR3 is 15 residues. Germline V gene data show CDR1 as SGHTA and CDR2 as FQGTGA. V lost 1 base to trimming and J lost 6 bases; unmatched junction nucleotides: 4. The CDR3 sequence: CASSLSGTGINEQFF. DNA for the CDR3: TGTGCCAGCAGCTTAAGTGGGACAGGGATCAATGAGCAGTTCTTC.

This clone was recorded once. V usage is TRBV18 and J usage is TRBJ2-6; possible D gene TRBD1, 6 bases. Germline CDR1 KGHSH, CDR2 LQKENI. V was shortened by 8 bases and J by 0 bases, with 26 bases between the two germline ends. The CDR3 contains 20 residues. In DNA, the CDR3 is TGTGCCAGCGGAAGCCGGACAGCGAGATCCAGTAGCTCTGGGGCCAACGTCCTGACTTTC. Translation gives CASGSRTARSSSSGANVLTF.

The chain recombines TRBV4-3 with TRBJ1-2; 12 nucleotides align to TRBD1. After removal of 1 base from V and 6 bases from J, the junction contained 18 bases not matched to a gene. The germline CDR1 and CDR2 sequences are LGHNA and YSLEER. CDR3 length: 20 residues. The CDR3 nucleotides read TGCGCCAGCAGCCAAGCTACTGCCGCCGGGACAGGGGGCCGGGAAAATGGCTACACCTTC. Protein sequence: CASSQATAAGTGGRENGYTF.

The CDR3 bases are TGTGCCAGCAGCCAAGACTTGGGACTAAACTACGAGCAGTACTTC. Encoded protein: CASSQDLGLNYEQYF. V and J are TRBV4-2 and TRBJ2-7; 7 positions match TRBD2. This CDR3 has 15 amino acids. In germline, CDR1 is LGHNA, CDR2 YNFKEQ. V shed 0 bases and J 3 bases; nucleotides not matched to a gene: 5.